This TCR beta chain comes out of a study of blood T cell repertoires in COVID-19. Study-wide background: The United States, Italy and Spain provided the acute and convalescent COVID-19 samples. The cDNA or gDNA used as material had been derived from T cells, B-cell-depleted T cells, or PBMCs.

Under the authors' procedure: By means of reference gene primer amplification, nucleated cell counts were estimated. Measured with immunoSEQ multiplex PCR; TCRdb has only the in-frame clones, and not every one. That table furnishes V, J and clone size, whereas the DNA furnished D and trimming. The sample yields approximately 170,000 clones, over 80% seen once. V shed 2 bases, J shed 8 bases, and the junction held 4 bases outside the gene matches. Germline V CDR1 and CDR2: MDHEN, SYDVKM. This CDR3 region has 14 residues. Followed over time, Seattle patients had been enrolled while infection was active.

The sample consisted of peripheral blood. This TCR was sampled from a woman over 75 with COVID-19, enrolled during active disease. The genes are TRBV28 and TRBJ1-5; 9 nucleotides match TRBD1. The CDR3 DNA reads TGTGCCAGCAGTTTAGGGGACAGGGTCAAGCCCCAGCATTTT. Amino acids: CASSLGDRVKPQHF.